The 18 T cell receptor beta chains listed next were all sequenced from one sample in a study of blood T cell repertoires in COVID-19 (dated by TCRdb to 2019 to 2021). The method behind the library was the immunoSEQ multiplex PCR assay. TCRdb limited this immuneACCESS table to in-frame rearrangements with V and J called. A share of clones is missing; checked studies link under half to unresolved V genes, and the rest is unexplained. The sample table records some 200,000 clones; approximately 80% of these occur just once. Together, the top ten hold 5% to 6.5% of the sample. The source material was peripheral blood. The receptors stem from a woman aged 55 to 70 who had recovered from COVID-19.

The rearrangement uses TRBV7-8 and TRBJ1-2; D is unclear. This CDR3 is 16 amino acids long. The V end lost 4 bases, the J end lost 2 bases, and 17 bases lay between the germline ends. Germline CDR1 SGHVS, CDR2 FQNEAQ. CDR3 sequence: CASSSHAGLDNYGYTF. The CDR3 nucleotides are TGTGCCAGCAGCTCTCACGCCGGACTCGACAACTATGGCTACACCTTC.

The genes are TRBV6-5 and TRBJ1-2, with D unresolved. The CDR3 totals 16 residues. CDR1 MNHEY and CDR2 SVGAGI come from the germline V gene. V lost 4 bases to trimming and J lost 0 bases, with 15 bases between them. The CDR3 sequence is CASSSSATIANYGYTF. As DNA, the CDR3 is TGTGCCAGCAGTTCCTCGGCGACAATAGCTAACTATGGCTACACCTTC.

This chain links TRBV15 with TRBJ1-2; 8 bases fit TRBD1. Germline V gene lookup returns CDR1 LNHNV and CDR2 YYDKDF (reference sequence). This CDR3 has 15 residues. The junction had 8 bases not matched to a gene; V was cut back by 1 base and J by 7 bases. The CDR3 sequence is CATSRGQGARSGYTF. The CDR3 DNA is TGTGCCACCAGCAGAGGGCAGGGGGCGCGGAGTGGCTACACCTTC.

The chain combines TRBV19 with TRBJ1-1; D unclear. Germline V gene sequence: CDR1 LNHDA, CDR2 SQIVND (reference sequence). CDR3 length: 11 residues. V lost 5 bases and J 7 bases, leaving 8 bases between the germline ends. The CDR3 DNA sequence: TGTGCCAGTAGTTTCGGGAATGAAGCTTTCTTT. Its translation: CASSFGNEAFF.

V usage is TRBV5-1 and J usage is TRBJ2-1; D perhaps matches TRBD1 (6 bases). The CDR3 is made up of 16 amino acids. Germline lookup yields CDR1 SGHRS and CDR2 YFSETQ. With 0 bases removed from V and 0 bases from J, the gap between germline ends came to 10 bases. CDR3 nucleotides: TGCGCCAGCAGCTTGGGCAGGGGCGGCTCCTACAATGAGCAGTTCTTC. This translates into CASSLGRGGSYNEQFF.

This clone has just one count. The V call is TRBV7-9, the J call TRBJ2-5, with 9 bases fitting TRBD1. The trim removed 2 bases at V and 5 bases at J, leaving 6 bases unmatched. The CDR3 sequence is 15 residues long. Looked up from germline, CDR1 is SEHNR and CDR2 is FQNEAQ (reference sequence). The CDR3 protein is CASSLTGTGFETQYF. The CDR3 DNA is TGTGCCAGCAGCTTAACCGGGACAGGGTTCGAGACCCAGTACTTC. Complete variable domain (other parts from reference TRBV7-9 and TRBJ2-5): DTGVSQNPRHKITKRGQNVTFRCDPISEHNRLYWYRQTLGQGPEFLTYFQNEAQLEKSRLLSDRFSAERPKGSFSTLEIQRTEQGDSAMYLCASSLTGTGFETQYFGPGTRLLVL.

The rearrangement uses TRBV7-9 and TRBJ1-6, with D possibly TRBD1 on 6 matching bases. The CDR3 spans 17 residues. Germline CDR1 is SEHNR and CDR2 is FQNEAQ (reference sequence). V lost 2 bases and J lost 3, with 14 bases in between. The CDR3 DNA is TGTGCCAGCAGCTTATGGTTAGGGGACATCTATAATTCACCCCTCCACTTT. Amino acids: CASSLWLGDIYNSPLHF. Variable domain in full (rest from reference TRBV7-9 and TRBJ1-6): DTGVSQNPRHKITKRGQNVTFRCDPISEHNRLYWYRQTLGQGPEFLTYFQNEAQLEKSRLLSDRFSAERPKGSFSTLEIQRTEQGDSAMYLCASSLWLGDIYNSPLHFGNGTRLTVT.

The chain links TRBV4-1 to TRBJ2-7; 9 bases match TRBD1. Per germline, CDR1 MGHRA and CDR2 YSYEKL. The CDR3 is 17 amino acids. J lost 2 bases, V lost 0 bases, and 8 bases had no gene match. The CDR3 DNA follows: TGCGCCAGCAGCCAAGAGCAGGGGACAGGGTACGCCTACGAGCAGTACTTC. Protein sequence: CASSQEQGTGYAYEQYF.

The chain joins TRBV21-1 to TRBJ2-2; TRBD1, the table's D call, lacks a check against the DNA. TRBV21-1 is a known pseudogene. The CDR3 totals 15 residues. This CDR3 reads CASSKVRASTGELFF. The CDR3, as DNA: TGTGCCAGCAGCAAGGTCAGGGCTTCCACCGGGGAGCTGTTTTTT.

The chain carries TRBV6-5 and TRBJ1-6, with D possibly being TRBD1 (5 bases). Germline lookup yields CDR1 MNHEY and CDR2 SVGAGI. V lost 2 bases, J lost 1 base, and 9 bases lay in between. The CDR3 runs to 16 residues. CDR3 DNA sequence: TGTGCCAGCAGTTACCGGGGGGGATCCTATAATTCACCCCTCCACTTT. The encoded protein is CASSYRGGSYNSPLHF.

J is TRBJ1-5 and V is TRBV7-2; perhaps TRBD1 as D (6 bases). The CDR3 is 17 amino acids. The germline V gene encodes CDR1 SGHTA and CDR2 FQGNSA. Trimming cost V 5 bases and J 1 base, with 18 bases left between them. The CDR3 bases are TGTGCCAGCAGCGCAGGGCGCTTTAGGGGGAGCAATCAGCCCCAGCATTTT. This encodes CASSAGRFRGSNQPQHF.

The rearrangement joins TRBV3-1 (or the pseudogene TRBV3-2) to TRBJ2-7, with TRBD2 matching over 7 bases. The J segment lost 2 bases and the V segment lost 0 bases, leaving 4 bases of the junction unmatched. Germline CDR1 is LGHDT and CDR2 is YNNKEL (reference sequence). This CDR3 is built from 15 residues. The CDR3 DNA sequence: TGTGCCAGCAGCCAAGATCACCGGGGGGCCTACGAGCAGTACTTC. This translates into CASSQDHRGAYEQYF.

The rearrangement joins TRBV10-3 to TRBJ2-5; D possibly corresponds to TRBD1 (6 bases). The CDR3 contains 14 residues. Deletions cut 2 bases from V and 6 bases from J, with 13 bases between. Germline V gene lookup returns CDR1 ENHRY and CDR2 SYGVKD. Here the CDR3 reads CAISERTGKQTQYF. DNA for the CDR3: TGTGCCATCAGTGAGCGAACAGGGAAGCAGACCCAGTACTTC.

This clone was seen more than once but under ten times. The chain uses TRBV25-1 and TRBJ1-3; D ambiguous. The V gene lost 5 bases and the J gene lost 4 bases, with 9 bases spanning the gap. The CDR3 totals 13 residues. Germline loops: CDR1 MGHDK, CDR2 SYGVNS. The CDR3 reads CASSTGGGNTIYF. DNA of the CDR3: TGTGCCAGCAGTACGGGTGGCGGAAACACCATATATTTT.

The chain has TRBV7-2 and TRBJ2-1; 14 bases align to TRBD2. CDR3 length: 16 amino acids. J gave up 13 bases and V 6 bases, and 14 bases lay outside the gene matches. Germline loops: CDR1 SGHTA, CDR2 FQGNSA. CDR3 sequence reads: CASSPPGGLAGGSQFF. The CDR3 nucleotides are TGTGCCAGCAGTCCCCCCGGTGGACTAGCGGGGGGCAGTCAGTTCTTC.

The chain uses TRBV6-1 and TRBJ1-6; D call uncertain. This CDR3 comprises 17 residues. The V gene's germline CDR1 is MNHNS and CDR2 SASEGT. Trimming took 1 base from V and 8 from J, leaving 18 bases between them. The chain's CDR3 is CASSEGGVIGYDSPLHF. The CDR3 region has the DNA TGTGCCAGCAGTGAAGGCGGAGTTATTGGATATGATTCACCCCTCCACTTT.

This clone was detected once. J is TRBJ2-3 and V is TRBV18; TRBD2 might be the D (5 bases). Germline V gives CDR1 KGHSH, CDR2 LQKENI. V was shortened by 6 bases and J by 2 bases, with 12 bases between the two germline ends. This CDR3 is 14 amino acids long. The CDR3 nucleotides read TGTGCCAGCTCTCCGGACTCTTACACAGATACGCAGTATTTT. This codes for CASSPDSYTDTQYF.

This sequence joins TRBV6-5 and TRBJ1-2; a weak D match, TRBD1 (6 bases). With 8 bases removed from V and 6 bases from J, the gap between germline ends came to 13 bases. Germline-derived CDR1 and CDR2 are MNHEY and SVGAGI. This CDR3 spans 12 amino acids. Here the CDR3 DNA reads TGTGCCAGCCGCAGGGGTATAGATGGCTACACCTTC. Translation gives CASRRGIDGYTF.